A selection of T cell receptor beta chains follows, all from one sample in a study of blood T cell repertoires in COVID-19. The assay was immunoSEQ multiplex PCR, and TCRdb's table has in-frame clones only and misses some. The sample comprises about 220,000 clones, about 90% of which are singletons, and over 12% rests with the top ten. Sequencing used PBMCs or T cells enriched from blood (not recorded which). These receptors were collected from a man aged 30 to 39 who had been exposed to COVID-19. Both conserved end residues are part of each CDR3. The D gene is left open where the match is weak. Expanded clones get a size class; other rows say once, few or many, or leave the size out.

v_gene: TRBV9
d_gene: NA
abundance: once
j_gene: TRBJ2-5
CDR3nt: TGTGCCAGCGGAGCCTCTGGCAGGGCGGAGACCCAGTACTTC
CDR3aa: CASGASGRAETQYF

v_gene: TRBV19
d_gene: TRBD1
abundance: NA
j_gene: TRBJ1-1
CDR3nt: TGTGCCAGTAGTATAGAGGGACAGGGGTGGAACACTGAAGCTTTCTTT
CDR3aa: CASSIEGQGWNTEAFF

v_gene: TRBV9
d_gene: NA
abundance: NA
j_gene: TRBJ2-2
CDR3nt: TGTGCCAGCAGCGTTAGAACAGGGGGGGAGCTGTTTTTT
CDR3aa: CASSVRTGGELFF

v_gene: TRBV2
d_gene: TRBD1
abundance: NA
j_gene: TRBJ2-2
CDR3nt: TGTGCCAGCAAAGTTGGACAGGGGTCCGGGGAGCTGTTTTTT
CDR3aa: CASKVGQGSGELFF

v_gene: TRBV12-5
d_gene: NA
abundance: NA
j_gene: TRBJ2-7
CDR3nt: TGTGCTAGTGTCCGGGGAGTGGGCTACGAGCAGTACTTC
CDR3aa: CASVRGVGYEQYF

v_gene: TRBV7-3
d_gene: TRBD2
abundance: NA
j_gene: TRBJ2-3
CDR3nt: TGTGCCAGCAGCTCGACAGCGGGGCCTAGCACAGATACGCAGTATTTT
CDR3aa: CASSSTAGPSTDTQYF

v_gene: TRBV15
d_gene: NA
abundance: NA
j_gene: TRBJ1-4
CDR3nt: TGTGCCACCAGCACACACAGGGCCGTCGGGGAAAAACTGTTTTTT
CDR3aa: CATSTHRAVGEKLFF

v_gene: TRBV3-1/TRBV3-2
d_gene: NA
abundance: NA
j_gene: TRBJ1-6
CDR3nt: TGTGCCAGCAGCCAAGGTGCGGTAATTAATTCACCCCTCCACTTT
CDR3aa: CASSQGAVINSPLHF

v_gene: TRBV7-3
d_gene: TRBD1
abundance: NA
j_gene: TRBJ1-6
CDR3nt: TGTGCCAGCAGCAGAGACAGGGCTAATTCACCCCTCCACTTT
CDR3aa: CASSRDRANSPLHF

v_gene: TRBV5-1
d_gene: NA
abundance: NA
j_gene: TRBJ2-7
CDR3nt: TGCGCCAGCAGCTTTCTGCCAGGGCCGGATTACGAGCAGTACTTC
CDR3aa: CASSFLPGPDYEQYF

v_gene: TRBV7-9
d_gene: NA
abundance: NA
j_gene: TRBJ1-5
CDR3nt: TGTGCCAGCAGCCCCGGGGGGGGTCAGCCCCAGCATTTT
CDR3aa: CASSPGGGQPQHF

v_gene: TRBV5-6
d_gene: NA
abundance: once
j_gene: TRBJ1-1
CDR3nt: TGTGCCAGCAGCCAAGGAATTTACGCGGAGGCAGCTTTCTTT
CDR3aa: CASSQGIYAEAAFF

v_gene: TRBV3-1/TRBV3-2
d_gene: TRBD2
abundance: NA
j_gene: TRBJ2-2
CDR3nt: TGTGCCAGCAGCCAAGGGTCGGGAGGTGGAACCGGGGAGCTGTTTTTT
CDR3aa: CASSQGSGGGTGELFF

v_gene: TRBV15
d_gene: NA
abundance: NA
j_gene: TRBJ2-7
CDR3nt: TGTGCCACCAGCAGAGAGGGGGGGCTTGGCGAGCAGTACTTC
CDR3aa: CATSREGGLGEQYF

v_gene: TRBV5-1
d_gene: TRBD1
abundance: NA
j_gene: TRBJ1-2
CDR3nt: TGCGCCAGCAGCTTAGACAGGGGATATGGCTACACCTTC
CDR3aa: CASSLDRGYGYTF

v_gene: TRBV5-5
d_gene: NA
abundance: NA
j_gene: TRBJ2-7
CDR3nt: TGTGCCAGCAGTCTCCCCTCCGGGGGCTACGAGCAGTACTTC
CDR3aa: CASSLPSGGYEQYF

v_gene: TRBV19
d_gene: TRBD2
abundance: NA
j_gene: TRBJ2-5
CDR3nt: TGTGCCAGTAAGGGGACTAGCGGGGTAGAGACCCAGTACTTC
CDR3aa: CASKGTSGVETQYF

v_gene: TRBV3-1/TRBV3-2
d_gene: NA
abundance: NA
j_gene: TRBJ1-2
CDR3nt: TGTGCCAGCAGCTTCACAGGAAACTATGGCTACACCTTC
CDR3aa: CASSFTGNYGYTF

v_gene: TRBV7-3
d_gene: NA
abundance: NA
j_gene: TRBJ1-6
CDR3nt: TGTGCCAGCAGCCCGACAGTTAAAGGGTCACCCCTCCACTTT
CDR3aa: CASSPTVKGSPLHF

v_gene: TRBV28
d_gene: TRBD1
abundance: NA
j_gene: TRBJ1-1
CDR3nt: TGTGCCAGCAGTGCCCAGGGAGACAGGGGGATAACTTTCTTT
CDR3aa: CASSAQGDRGITFF

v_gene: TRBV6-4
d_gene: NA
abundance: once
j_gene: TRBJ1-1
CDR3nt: TGTGCCAGCAAGCCCGAAGGGGGTAGGGGCACTGAAGCTTTCTTT
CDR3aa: CASKPEGGRGTEAFF